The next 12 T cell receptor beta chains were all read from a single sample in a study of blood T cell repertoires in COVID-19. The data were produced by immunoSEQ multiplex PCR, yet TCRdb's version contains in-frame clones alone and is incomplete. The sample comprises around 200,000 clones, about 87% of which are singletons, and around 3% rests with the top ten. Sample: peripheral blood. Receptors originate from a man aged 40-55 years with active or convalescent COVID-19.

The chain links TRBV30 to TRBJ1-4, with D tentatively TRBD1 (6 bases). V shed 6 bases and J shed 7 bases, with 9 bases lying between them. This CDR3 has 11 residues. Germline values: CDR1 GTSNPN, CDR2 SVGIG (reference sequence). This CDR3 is CACEGGEKLFF. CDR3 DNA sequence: TGTGCCTGTGAAGGGGGTGAAAAACTGTTTTTT.

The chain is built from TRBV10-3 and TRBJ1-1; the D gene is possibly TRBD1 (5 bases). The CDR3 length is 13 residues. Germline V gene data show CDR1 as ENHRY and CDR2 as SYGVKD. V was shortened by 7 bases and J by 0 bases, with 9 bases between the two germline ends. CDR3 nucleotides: TGTGCCATCATGGACAAACTGAACACTGAAGCTTTCTTT. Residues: CAIMDKLNTEAFF.

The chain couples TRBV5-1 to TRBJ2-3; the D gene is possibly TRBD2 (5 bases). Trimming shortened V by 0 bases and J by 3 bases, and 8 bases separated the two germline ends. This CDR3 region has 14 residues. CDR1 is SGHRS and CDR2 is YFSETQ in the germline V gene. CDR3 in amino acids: CASSLDSGTDTQYF. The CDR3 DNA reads TGCGCCAGCAGCTTGGATTCGGGGACAGATACGCAGTATTTT.

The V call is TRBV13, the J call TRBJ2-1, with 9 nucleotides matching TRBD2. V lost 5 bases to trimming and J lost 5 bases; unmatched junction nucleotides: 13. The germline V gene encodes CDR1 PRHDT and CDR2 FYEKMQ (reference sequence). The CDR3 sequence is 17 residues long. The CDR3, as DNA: TGTGCCAGCAGCACCCTCCTGGGAGCGGGGGGACACAATGAGCAGTTCTTC. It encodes CASSTLLGAGGHNEQFF. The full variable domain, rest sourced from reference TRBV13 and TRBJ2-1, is AAGVIQSPRHLIKEKRETATLKCYPIPRHDTVYWYQQGPGQDPQFLISFYEKMQSDKGSIPDRFSAQQFSDYHSELNMSSLELGDSALYFCASSTLLGAGGHNEQFFGPGTRLTVL.

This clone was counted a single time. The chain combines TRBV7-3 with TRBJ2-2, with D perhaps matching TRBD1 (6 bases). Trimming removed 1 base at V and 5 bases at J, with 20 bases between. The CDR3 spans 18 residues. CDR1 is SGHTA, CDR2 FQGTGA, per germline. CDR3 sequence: CASSLILQGQFGTGELFF. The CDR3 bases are TGTGCCAGCAGCTTAATTCTTCAGGGGCAGTTTGGGACCGGGGAGCTGTTTTTT.

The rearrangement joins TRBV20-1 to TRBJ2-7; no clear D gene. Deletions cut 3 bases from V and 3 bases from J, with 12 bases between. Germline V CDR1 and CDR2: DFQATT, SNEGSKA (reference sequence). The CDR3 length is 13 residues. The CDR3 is CSASMGAGYEQYF. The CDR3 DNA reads TGCAGTGCTAGTATGGGTGCAGGCTACGAGCAGTACTTC.

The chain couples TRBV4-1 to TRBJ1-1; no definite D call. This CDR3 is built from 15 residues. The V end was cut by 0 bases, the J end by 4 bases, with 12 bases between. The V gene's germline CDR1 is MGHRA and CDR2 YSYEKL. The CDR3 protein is CASSQDTGWGTEAFF. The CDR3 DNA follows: TGCGCCAGCAGCCAAGATACGGGGTGGGGCACTGAAGCTTTCTTT.

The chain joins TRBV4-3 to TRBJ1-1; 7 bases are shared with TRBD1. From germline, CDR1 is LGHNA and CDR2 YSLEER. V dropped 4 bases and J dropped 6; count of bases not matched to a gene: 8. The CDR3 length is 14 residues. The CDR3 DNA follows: TGCGCCAGCAGCCTATCGGACAGGAATGCTGAAGCTTTCTTT. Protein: CASSLSDRNAEAFF.

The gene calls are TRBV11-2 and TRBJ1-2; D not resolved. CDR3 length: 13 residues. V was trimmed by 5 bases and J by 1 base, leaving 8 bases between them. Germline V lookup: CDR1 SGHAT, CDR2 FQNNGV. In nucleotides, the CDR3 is TGTGCCAGCAGCCCGACGGGTAACTATGGCTACACCTTC. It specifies CASSPTGNYGYTF.

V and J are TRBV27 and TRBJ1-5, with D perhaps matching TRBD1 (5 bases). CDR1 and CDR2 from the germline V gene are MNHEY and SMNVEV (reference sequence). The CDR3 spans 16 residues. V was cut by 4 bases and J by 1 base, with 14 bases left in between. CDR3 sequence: CASSSYGGGSNQPQHF. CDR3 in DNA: TGTGCCAGCAGTTCGTACGGGGGAGGGAGCAATCAGCCCCAGCATTTT.

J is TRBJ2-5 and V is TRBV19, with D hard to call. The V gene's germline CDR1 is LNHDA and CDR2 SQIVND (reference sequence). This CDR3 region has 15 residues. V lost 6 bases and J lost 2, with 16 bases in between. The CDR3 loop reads CASSKDLARQETQYF. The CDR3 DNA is TGTGCCAGTAGCAAAGATTTGGCACGACAAGAGACCCAGTACTTC.

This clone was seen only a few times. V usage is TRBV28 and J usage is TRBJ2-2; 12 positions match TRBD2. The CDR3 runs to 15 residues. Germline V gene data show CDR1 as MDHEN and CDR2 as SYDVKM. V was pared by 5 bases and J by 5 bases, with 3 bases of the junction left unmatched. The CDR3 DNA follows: TGTGCCAGCAGTGGACTAGCGGGGAGTACCGGGGAGCTGTTTTTT. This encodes CASSGLAGSTGELFF.